This is a list of T cell receptor beta chains from one sample in a study of T-cell memory formation after mild COVID-19. TCRdb used MiXCR to reprocess the 5' RACE reads, holding one entry per CDR3 protein. Of hundreds of thousands of distinct CDR3 sequences in the sample, more than 15% are singletons; the top ten hold around 24%. Material: PBMCs or a T cell subset sorted from them (not recorded which). The origin of the receptors is a man younger than 30 who had mild COVID-19 (a few samples of this study predate the infection). Cell type and time point are not known. Each CDR3 is given with its conserved first and last residue. Each record gives: clone size, V gene, J gene, D gene, CDR3 DNA, CDR3 protein. D genes are given only for firm matches. Clone sizes are given selectively: once, few, many, or a class where the clone is expanded.

few,TRBV5-1,TRBJ2-5,.,TGCGCCAGCAGCTCGGGAAAAGAGACCCAGTACTTC,CASSSGKETQYF
.,TRBV18,TRBJ1-1,.,TGTGCCAGCTCACCTAGGGAAGGGGCCGCTTTCTTT,CASSPREGAAFF
few,TRBV20-1,TRBJ2-1,TRBD1,TGCAGTGCTAGTTTAGTCGGGACAGCCTACAATGAGCAGTTCTTC,CSASLVGTAYNEQFF
.,TRBV29-1,TRBJ2-6,.,TGCAGCGTTGAGGGTTATGGGGCCAACGTCCTGACTTTC,CSVEGYGANVLTF
.,TRBV4-3,TRBJ2-7,TRBD2,TGCGCCAGCAGCCAATTACTAGCGCGGCGCGAGCAGTACTTC,CASSQLLARREQYF
few,TRBV12-3/TRBV12-4,TRBJ1-5,.,TGTGCCAGCAGGCGGGGGGGGGACGGCAATCAGCCCCAGCATTTT,CASRRGGDGNQPQHF
.,TRBV7-6,TRBJ2-1,.,TGTGCCAGCAGCTGGATAGCGGAGGGGAGCGATGAGCAGTTCTTC,CASSWIAEGSDEQFF
.,TRBV12-3/TRBV12-4,TRBJ2-5,TRBD1,TGTGCCAGCAGAACCCAACAGGGGGCGCAGACCCAGTACTTC,CASRTQQGAQTQYF
.,TRBV5-1,TRBJ2-5,.,TGCGCCAGCAGCCCCCGCCGAGTCCAAGAGACCCAGTACTTC,CASSPRRVQETQYF
many,TRBV3-1,TRBJ2-4,TRBD2,TGTGCCAGCAGCTCAAATGACGGGGGGGCCGCCAAAAACATTCAGTACTTC,CASSSNDGGAAKNIQYF
many,TRBV9,TRBJ1-1,.,TGTGCCAGCAGCGGCCTGGGACGGGAAGCTTTCTTT,CASSGLGREAFF
.,TRBV6-5,TRBJ1-2,.,TGTGCCAGCTCACAGGGCCAGTATGGCTACACCTTC,CASSQGQYGYTF
.,TRBV5-1,TRBJ2-1,.,TGCGCCAGCAGCGCGGGCAATGAGCAGTTCTTC,CASSAGNEQFF
.,TRBV4-3,TRBJ1-1,.,TGCGCCAGCAGCCAAGATAGCCGGACTGGGTACACTGAAGCTTTCTTT,CASSQDSRTGYTEAFF
.,TRBV5-6,TRBJ2-6,TRBD2,TGTGCCAGCAGCCCCCGGGGAGGGGTGGCTGGGGCCAACGTCCTGACTTTC,CASSPRGGVAGANVLTF
.,TRBV4-3,TRBJ1-5,.,TGCGCCAGCAGCCAAGATTATGGTCAGCCCCAGCATTTT,CASSQDYGQPQHF
.,TRBV12-5,TRBJ1-1,.,TGTGCTAGTGGCCGAGGGGAGGCAGCTTTCTTT,CASGRGEAAFF
many,TRBV4-3,TRBJ2-6,TRBD1,TGCGCCAGCAGCCAAGATGTGGGGACAGGGGGCCTTGCTGGGGCCAACGTCCTGACTTTC,CASSQDVGTGGLAGANVLTF
many,TRBV6-5,TRBJ2-2,TRBD1,TGTGCCAGCAGTTACCGGGACAGGGGGACGAGGGAGCTGTTTTTT,CASSYRDRGTRELFF
many,TRBV4-3,TRBJ2-1,.,TGCGCCAGCAGCCAAGGCGGGATCCCCTACAATGAGCAGTTCTTC,CASSQGGIPYNEQFF
.,TRBV10-1,TRBJ2-7,.,TGCGCCAGCAGTGAGGTTGGGGGCGACGAGCAGTACTTC,CASSEVGGDEQYF
few,TRBV27,TRBJ2-1,TRBD2,TGTGCCAGCAGTTTACTAGCGGGGCCAGTGAATGAGCAGTTCTTC,CASSLLAGPVNEQFF
.,TRBV11-2,TRBJ2-3,TRBD2,TGTGCCAGCAGCCGACTAGCGGGGGAAGATACGCAGTATTTT,CASSRLAGEDTQYF
few,TRBV28,TRBJ1-1,.,TGTGCCAGCAGTAGCCTAAACGCGGACAGACGTCGGAACACTGAAGCTTTCTTT,CASSSLNADRRRNTEAFF
.,TRBV19,TRBJ2-7,TRBD1,TGTGCCAGTGGAGCCGACAGGGCCTCCTACGAGCAGTACTTC,CASGADRASYEQYF
few,TRBV4-1,TRBJ1-5,.,TGCGCCAGCAGCCAAGATGCCCGCCCGGGGAATCAGCCCCAGCATTTT,CASSQDARPGNQPQHF
many,TRBV10-3,TRBJ1-1,.,TGTGCCAGTTCTTACGGAGCTGAAGCTTTCTTT,CASSYGAEAFF
few,TRBV5-1,TRBJ1-1,.,TGCGCCAGCAGCTTTACAAGCGAAATACCCTCTGAAGCTTTCTTT,CASSFTSEIPSEAFF
.,TRBV9,TRBJ2-1,.,TGTGCCAGCAGCATTAACGGCGGTGAGCAGTTCTTC,CASSINGGEQFF
.,TRBV11-2,TRBJ2-2,.,TGTGCCAGCAGCTTAGATCGGAGGGGCACCGGGGAGCTGTTTTTT,CASSLDRRGTGELFF
.,TRBV20-1,TRBJ2-7,TRBD2,TGCAGTGCAACTAGCGGGGGGTACGAGCAGTACTTC,CSATSGGYEQYF